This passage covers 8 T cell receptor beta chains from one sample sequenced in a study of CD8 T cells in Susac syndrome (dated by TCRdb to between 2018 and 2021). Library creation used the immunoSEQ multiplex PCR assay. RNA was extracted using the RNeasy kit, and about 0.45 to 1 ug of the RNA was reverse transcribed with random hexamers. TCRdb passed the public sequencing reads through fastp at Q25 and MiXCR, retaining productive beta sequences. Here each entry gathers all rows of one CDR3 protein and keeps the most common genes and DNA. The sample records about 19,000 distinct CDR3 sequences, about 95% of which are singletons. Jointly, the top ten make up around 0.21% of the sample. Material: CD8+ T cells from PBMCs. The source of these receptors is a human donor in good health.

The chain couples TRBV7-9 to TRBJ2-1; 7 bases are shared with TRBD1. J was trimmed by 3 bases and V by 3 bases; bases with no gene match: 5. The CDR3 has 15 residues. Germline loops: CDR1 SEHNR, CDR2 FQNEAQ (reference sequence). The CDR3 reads CASSLTGIIYNEQFF. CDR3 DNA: TGTGCCAGCAGCTTGACAGGGATAATCTACAATGAGCAGTTCTTC.

CDR3 amino acids: CASSLSIDRPTYNEQFF. The CDR3, as DNA: TGTGCCAGCAGTTTATCAATTGACAGGCCTACCTACAATGAGCAGTTCTTC. V and J are TRBV28 and TRBJ2-1, with D perhaps TRBD1 (6 bases). V lost 1 base, J lost 2 bases, and 15 bases lay in between. Looked up from germline, CDR1 is MDHEN and CDR2 is SYDVKM. The CDR3 sequence is 17 residues long.

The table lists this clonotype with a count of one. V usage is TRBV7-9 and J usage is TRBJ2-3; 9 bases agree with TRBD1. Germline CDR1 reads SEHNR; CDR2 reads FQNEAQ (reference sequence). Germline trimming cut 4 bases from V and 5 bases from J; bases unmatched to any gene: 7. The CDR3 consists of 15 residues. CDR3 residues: CASSSGQGYIDTQYF. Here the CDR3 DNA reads TGTGCCAGCAGCTCGGGACAGGGCTATATAGATACGCAGTATTTT. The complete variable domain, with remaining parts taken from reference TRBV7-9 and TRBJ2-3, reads DTGVSQNPRHKITKRGQNVTFRCDPISEHNRLYWYRQTLGQGPEFLTYFQNEAQLEKSRLLSDRFSAERPKGSFSTLEIQRTEQGDSAMYLCASSSGQGYIDTQYFGPGTRLTVL.

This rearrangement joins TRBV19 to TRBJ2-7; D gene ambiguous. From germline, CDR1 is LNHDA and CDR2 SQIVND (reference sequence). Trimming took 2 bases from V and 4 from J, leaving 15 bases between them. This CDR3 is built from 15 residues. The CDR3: CASSILPGTMYEQYF. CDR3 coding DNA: TGTGCCAGTAGTATACTACCAGGTACTATGTACGAGCAGTACTTC.

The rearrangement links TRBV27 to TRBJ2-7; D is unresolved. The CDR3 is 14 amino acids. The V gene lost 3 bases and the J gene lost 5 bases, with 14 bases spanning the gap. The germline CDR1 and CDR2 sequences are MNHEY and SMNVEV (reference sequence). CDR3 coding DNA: TGTGCCAGCAGTTTCATCGGGTTGCGAGACGAGCAGTACTTC. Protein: CASSFIGLRDEQYF.

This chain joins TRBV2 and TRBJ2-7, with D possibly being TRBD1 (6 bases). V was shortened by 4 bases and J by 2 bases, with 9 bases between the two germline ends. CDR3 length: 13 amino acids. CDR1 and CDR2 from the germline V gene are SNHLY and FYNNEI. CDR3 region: CASSGTAAYEQYF. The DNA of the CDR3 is TGTGCCAGCAGTGGGACAGCTGCCTACGAGCAGTACTTC. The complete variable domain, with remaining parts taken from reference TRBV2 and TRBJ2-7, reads EPEVTQTPSHQVTQMGQEVILRCVPISNHLYFYWYRQILGQKVEFLVSFYNNEISEKSEIFDDQFSVERPDGSNFTLKIRSTKLEDSAMYFCASSGTAAYEQYFGPGTRLTVT.

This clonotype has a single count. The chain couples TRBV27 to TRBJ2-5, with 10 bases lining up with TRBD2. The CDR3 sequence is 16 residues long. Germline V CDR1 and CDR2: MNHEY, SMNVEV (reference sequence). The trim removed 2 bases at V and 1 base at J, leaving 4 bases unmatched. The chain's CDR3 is CASSLRPSGGQETQYF. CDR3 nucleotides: TGTGCCAGCAGTTTAAGGCCTAGCGGGGGCCAAGAGACCCAGTACTTC.

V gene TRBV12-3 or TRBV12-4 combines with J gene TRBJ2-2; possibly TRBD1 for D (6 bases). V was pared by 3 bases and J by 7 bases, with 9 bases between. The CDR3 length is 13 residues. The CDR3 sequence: CASSFGTIGELFF. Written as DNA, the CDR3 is TGTGCCAGCAGTTTTGGGACAATCGGGGAGCTGTTTTTT.